The 5 T cell receptor beta chains listed next were all sequenced from one sample in a study of PD-1 blockade in mismatch repair-deficient tumors. Profiling relied on immunoSEQ multiplex PCR, and the TCRdb table lists in-frame clones only, not all of them. The sample holds around 130,000 clones, about 90% seen once. The sample consisted of peripheral blood, taken approximately 72 weeks after starting pembrolizumab. Source of these receptors: an adult with mismatch repair-deficient cancer.

The rearrangement links TRBV6-5 to TRBJ2-3, with 8 bases fitting TRBD1. This CDR3 has 13 residues. V lost 5 bases to trimming and J lost 7 bases; unmatched junction nucleotides: 5. Germline V gene sequence: CDR1 MNHEY, CDR2 SVGAGI. CDR3 sequence: CASSNTGGHTQYF. DNA of the CDR3: TGTGCCAGCAGTAACACAGGGGGACATACGCAGTATTTT.

This chain connects TRBV28 to TRBJ1-5; D remains ambiguous. The V end lost 5 bases, the J end lost 2 bases, and 10 bases lay between the germline ends. Germline V gives CDR1 MDHEN, CDR2 SYDVKM. The CDR3 sequence is 14 residues long. CDR3 in DNA: TGTGCCAGCAGTCGACCTTTGGGCAATCAGCCCCAGCATTTT. As protein: CASSRPLGNQPQHF.

V usage is TRBV7-9 and J usage is TRBJ2-2; D not certain. This CDR3 region has 13 residues. V lost 2 bases, J lost 4 bases, and 5 bases lay in between. Germline lookup yields CDR1 SEHNR and CDR2 FQNEAQ (reference sequence). The CDR3 spells CASSLTATGELFF. The CDR3 DNA follows: TGTGCCAGCAGCTTAACGGCCACCGGGGAGCTGTTTTTT.

V gene TRBV6-5 combines with J gene TRBJ2-1; no firm D call. Germline CDR1 reads MNHEY; CDR2 reads SVGAGI. Trimming cost V 2 bases and J 8 bases, with 7 bases left between them. The CDR3 is 12 residues long. CDR3: CASSYTRDEQFF. CDR3 nucleotides: TGTGCCAGCAGTTACACCCGGGATGAGCAGTTCTTC.

The J gene is TRBJ2-7, the V gene TRBV25-1, with D maybe TRBD1 (6 bases). CDR3 length: 13 residues. V was trimmed by 5 bases and J by 5 bases, leaving 13 bases between them. CDR1 and CDR2 from the germline V gene are MGHDK and SYGVNS. CDR3 sequence: CASSYTGHDEQYF. The CDR3 DNA is TGTGCCAGCAGTTACACAGGGCATGACGAGCAGTACTTC.